This T cell receptor beta chain was sequenced in a study of blood T cell repertoires in COVID-19. Study summary: Samples representing acute and convalescent COVID-19 were sourced from the United States, Italy and Spain. Sample material is recorded as cDNA or gDNA derived from T cells, B-cell-depleted T cells, or PBMCs.

Some clones are missing from TCRdb's copy, which holds only in-frame ones; the method was immunoSEQ multiplex PCR. The data hold about 270,000 clones, with around 90% observed a single time. Germline loops: CDR1 LGHDT, CDR2 YNNKEL (reference sequence). With 1 base clipped from V and 4 bases from J, the junction kept 2 bases outside the gene matches. The CDR3 consists of 15 residues. The sample taken for sequencing was peripheral blood. The chain links TRBV3-1 (or the pseudogene TRBV3-2) to TRBJ2-7, with 12 bases that match TRBD2. The sequence derives from a person aged 18 to 30 with COVID-19, enrolled during active disease. CDR3 DNA sequence: TGTGCCAGCAGCCAAGGGACTAGCGGGGTTTACGAGCAGTACTTC. This gives the protein CASSQGTSGVYEQYF.